Listed below are T cell receptor beta chains from one sample, sequenced in a study of T cell responses to AZD1222 COVID-19 vaccine. The data were produced by immunoSEQ multiplex PCR, yet TCRdb's version contains in-frame clones alone and is incomplete. The sample has fewer than 130,000 clones; around 94% are singletons. Material: peripheral blood, obtained on day 0 of AZD1222 vaccination. Source of these receptors: an adult in good health. CDR3s include the opening cysteine and the closing phenylalanine or tryptophan. A D gene is named only where the DNA matches it firmly.

J gene | CDR3 length | V gene | D gene | CDR3 DNA | CDR3 protein
TRBJ1-2 | 15 | TRBV7-6 | TRBD1 | TGTGCCAGCAGCCCCGGGGACAGGTCACCCTATGGCTACACCTTC | CASSPGDRSPYGYTF
TRBJ2-1 | 15 | TRBV18 | . | TGTGCCAGCTCACCACTCTCTAGCGAGAGACAGGAGCAGTTCTTC | CASSPLSSERQEQFF
TRBJ1-5 | 15 | TRBV6-5 | . | TGTGCCAGCAGAACTGGGGTCTTTAGCAATCAGCCCCAGCATTTT | CASRTGVFSNQPQHF
TRBJ1-1 | 15 | TRBV6-1 | . | TGTGCCAGCAGTGAACAGGGCAGGGCGAACACTGAAGCTTTCTTT | CASSEQGRANTEAFF
TRBJ1-5 | 17 | TRBV11-3 | . | TGTGCCAGCAGCTTAGCCGCCCGGGCTCCTAGCAATCAGCCCCAGCATTTT | CASSLAARAPSNQPQHF
TRBJ2-1 | 15 | TRBV19 | TRBD2 | TGTGCCAGTAGTATAGGACTAGCGGGAGACAATGAGCAGTTCTTC | CASSIGLAGDNEQFF
TRBJ2-7 | 13 | TRBV30 | TRBD2 | TGTGCGTGGAGTAGCGGGAGTTCCTACGAGCAGTACTTC | CAWSSGSSYEQYF
TRBJ2-7 | 14 | TRBV30 | . | TGTGCCTGGAGTGTACGAACTGTAGGGACCGAGCAGTACTTC | CAWSVRTVGTEQYF
TRBJ2-7 | 14 | TRBV5-1 | TRBD2 | TGCGCCAGCAGCTTGGGCGGGGGGCTCTACGAGCAGTACTTC | CASSLGGGLYEQYF
TRBJ2-1 | 14 | TRBV6-5 | . | TGTGCCAGCAGGGATGGGGGACCCAACAATGAGCAGTTCTTC | CASRDGGPNNEQFF
TRBJ2-7 | 15 | TRBV27 | TRBD1 | TGTGCCAGCAGTCAAGCAGGACAGGCTAGAGGGGAGCAGTACTTC | CASSQAGQARGEQYF
TRBJ1-5 | 15 | TRBV9 | TRBD1 | TGTGCCAGCAGCGTAACAGGGGGGAGCAATCAGCCCCAGCATTTT | CASSVTGGSNQPQHF
TRBJ1-4 | 16 | TRBV5-4 | . | TGTGCCAGCAGCTTGCGATACGGCTCCGGTAATGAAAAACTGTTTTTT | CASSLRYGSGNEKLFF
TRBJ1-1 | 15 | TRBV15 | . | TGTGCCACCAGCAGGGAGGAAGACTCGAACACTGAAGCTTTCTTT | CATSREEDSNTEAFF